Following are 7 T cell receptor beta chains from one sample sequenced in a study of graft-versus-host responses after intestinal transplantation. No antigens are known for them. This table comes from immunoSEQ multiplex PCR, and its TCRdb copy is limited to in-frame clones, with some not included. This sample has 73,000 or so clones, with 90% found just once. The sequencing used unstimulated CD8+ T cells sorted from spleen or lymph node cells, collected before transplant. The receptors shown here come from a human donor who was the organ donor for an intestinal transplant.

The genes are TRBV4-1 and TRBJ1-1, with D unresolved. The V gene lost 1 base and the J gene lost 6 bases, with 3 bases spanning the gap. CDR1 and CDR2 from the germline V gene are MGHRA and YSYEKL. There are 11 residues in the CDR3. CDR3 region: CASSQGAEAFF. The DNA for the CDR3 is TGCGCCAGCAGCCAAGGAGCTGAAGCTTTCTTT.

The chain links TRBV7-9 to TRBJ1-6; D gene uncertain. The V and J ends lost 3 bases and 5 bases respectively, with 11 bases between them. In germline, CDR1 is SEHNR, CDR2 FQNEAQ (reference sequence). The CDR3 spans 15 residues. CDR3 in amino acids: CASSLQIDNNSPLHF. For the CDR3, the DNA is TGTGCCAGCAGCTTGCAGATTGACAATAATTCACCCCTCCACTTT.

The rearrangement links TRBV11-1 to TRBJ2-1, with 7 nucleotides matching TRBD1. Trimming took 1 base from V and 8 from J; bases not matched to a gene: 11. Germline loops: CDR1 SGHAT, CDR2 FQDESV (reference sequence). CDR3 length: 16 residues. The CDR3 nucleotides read TGTGCCAGCAGCTTAGTGCTGACAGGGAGTTTCGATGAGCAGTTCTTC. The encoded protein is CASSLVLTGSFDEQFF.

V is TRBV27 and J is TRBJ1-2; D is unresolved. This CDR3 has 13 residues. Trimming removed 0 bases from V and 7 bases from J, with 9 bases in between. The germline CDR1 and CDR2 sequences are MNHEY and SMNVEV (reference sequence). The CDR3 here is CASSLSSGSGYTF. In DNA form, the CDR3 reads TGTGCCAGCAGTTTATCTTCGGGGTCTGGCTACACCTTC.

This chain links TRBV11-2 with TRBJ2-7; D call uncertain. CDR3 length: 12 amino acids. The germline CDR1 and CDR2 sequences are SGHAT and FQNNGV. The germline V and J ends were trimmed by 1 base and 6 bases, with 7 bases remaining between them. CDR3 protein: CASSLAGSEQYV. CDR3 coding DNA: TGTGCCAGCAGCTTAGCCGGGTCCGAGCAGTACGTC.

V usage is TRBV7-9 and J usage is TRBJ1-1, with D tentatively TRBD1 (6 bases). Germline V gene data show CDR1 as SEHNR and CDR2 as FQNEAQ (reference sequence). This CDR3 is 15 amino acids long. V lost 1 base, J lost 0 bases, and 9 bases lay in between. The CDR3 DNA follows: TGTGCCAGCAGCTTAGGGAAGGGGGTGAACACTGAAGCTTTCTTT. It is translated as CASSLGKGVNTEAFF.

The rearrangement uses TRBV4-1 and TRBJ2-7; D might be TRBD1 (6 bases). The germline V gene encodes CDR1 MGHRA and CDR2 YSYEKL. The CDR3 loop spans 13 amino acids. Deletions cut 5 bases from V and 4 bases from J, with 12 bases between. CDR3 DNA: TGCGCCAGCAGCTCAGCACAGGGTTACGAGCAGTACGTC. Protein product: CASSSAQGYEQYV.